The entry below gives a single T cell receptor beta chain sequence along with its context. Germline CDR1 is MDHEN and CDR2 is SYDVKM. V lost 3 bases and J lost 6, with 15 bases in between. The CDR3 has 14 residues. This record comes from a study of cytomegalovirus exposure and HLA in healthy donors. Amplification used 60 Vbeta primers and 13 Jbeta primers. The method was immunoSEQ multiplex PCR; TCRdb's version includes in-frame clones alone and lacks a portion of them. Of about 110,000 clones listed, 60% to 80% were seen once; the top ten hold roughly 2.3%. Sequencing was done on a sample of PBMCs. The genes are TRBV28 and TRBJ2-7; D possibly corresponds to TRBD1 (6 bases). The receptor comes from a man aged 18 to 29 in good health and CMV-seronegative. Written as DNA, the CDR3 is TGTGCCAGCAGTTTTTTACAGGGTGTTGGCGAGCAGTACTTC. Encoded protein: CASSFLQGVGEQYF.